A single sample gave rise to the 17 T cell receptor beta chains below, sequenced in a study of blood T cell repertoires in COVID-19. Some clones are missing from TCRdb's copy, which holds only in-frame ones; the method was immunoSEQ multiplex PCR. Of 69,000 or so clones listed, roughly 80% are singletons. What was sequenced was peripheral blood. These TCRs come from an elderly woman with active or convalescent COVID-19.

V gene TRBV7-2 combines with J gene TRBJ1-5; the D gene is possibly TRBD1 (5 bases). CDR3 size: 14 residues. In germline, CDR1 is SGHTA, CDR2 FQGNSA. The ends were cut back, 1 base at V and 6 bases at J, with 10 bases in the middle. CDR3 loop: CASSLGRGGQPQHF. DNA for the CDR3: TGTGCCAGCAGCTTAGGAAGGGGTGGTCAGCCCCAGCATTTT.

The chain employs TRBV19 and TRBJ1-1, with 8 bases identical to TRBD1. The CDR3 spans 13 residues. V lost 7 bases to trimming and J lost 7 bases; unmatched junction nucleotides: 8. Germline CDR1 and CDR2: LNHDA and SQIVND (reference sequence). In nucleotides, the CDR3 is TGTGCCAGTACTGAAGGACAGGGCTTTGAAGCTTTCTTT. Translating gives CASTEGQGFEAFF.

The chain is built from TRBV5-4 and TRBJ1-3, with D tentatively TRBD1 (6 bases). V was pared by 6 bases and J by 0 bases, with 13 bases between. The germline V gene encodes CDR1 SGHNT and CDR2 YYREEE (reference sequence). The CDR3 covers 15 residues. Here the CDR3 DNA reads TGTGCCAGCACCATGACAGGCCACTCTGGAAACACCATATATTTT. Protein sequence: CASTMTGHSGNTIYF.

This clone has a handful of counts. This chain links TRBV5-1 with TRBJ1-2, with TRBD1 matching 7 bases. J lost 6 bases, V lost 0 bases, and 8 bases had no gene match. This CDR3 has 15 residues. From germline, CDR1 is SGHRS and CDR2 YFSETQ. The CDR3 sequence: CASSLGAQGVNGYTF. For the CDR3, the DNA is TGCGCCAGCAGCTTGGGGGCTCAGGGGGTGAATGGCTACACCTTC.

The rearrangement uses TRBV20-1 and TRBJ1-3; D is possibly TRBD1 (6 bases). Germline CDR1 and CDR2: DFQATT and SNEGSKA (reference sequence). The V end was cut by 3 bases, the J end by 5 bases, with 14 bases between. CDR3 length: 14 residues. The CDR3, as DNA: TGCAGTGCTAGTGGCAGGGGATATAGAAACACCATATATTTT. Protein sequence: CSASGRGYRNTIYF.

The DNA for the CDR3 is TGTGCCAGCAGTCCATGGAGGGACACTGAAGCTTTCTTT. This translates into CASSPWRDTEAFF. This rearrangement joins TRBV27 to TRBJ1-1; no reliable D call. The germline V gene encodes CDR1 MNHEY and CDR2 SMNVEV (reference sequence). V was clipped by 5 bases and J by 3 bases, with 10 bases between them. This CDR3 has 13 residues.

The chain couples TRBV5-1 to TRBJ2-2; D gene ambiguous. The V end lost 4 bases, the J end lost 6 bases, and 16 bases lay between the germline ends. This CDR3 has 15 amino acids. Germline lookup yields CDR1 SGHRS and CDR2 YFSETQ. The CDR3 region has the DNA TGCGCCAGCAGCCCGGGTAGAGAGAAGGCCGGGGAGCTGTTTTTT. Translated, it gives CASSPGREKAGELFF.

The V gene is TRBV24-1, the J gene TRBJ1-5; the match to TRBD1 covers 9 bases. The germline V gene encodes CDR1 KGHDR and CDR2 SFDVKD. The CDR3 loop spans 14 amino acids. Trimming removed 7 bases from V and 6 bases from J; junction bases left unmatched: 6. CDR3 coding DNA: TGTGCCACCAGCGGACAGGGGACTAGTCAGCCCCAGCATTTT. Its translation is CATSGQGTSQPQHF.

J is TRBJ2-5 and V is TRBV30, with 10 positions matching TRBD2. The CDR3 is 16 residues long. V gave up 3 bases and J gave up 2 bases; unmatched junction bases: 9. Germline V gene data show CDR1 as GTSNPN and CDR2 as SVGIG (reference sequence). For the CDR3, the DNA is TGTGCCTGGAGCGTAGGGAGCGGGGGGGCGCAAGAGACCCAGTACTTC. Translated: CAWSVGSGGAQETQYF.

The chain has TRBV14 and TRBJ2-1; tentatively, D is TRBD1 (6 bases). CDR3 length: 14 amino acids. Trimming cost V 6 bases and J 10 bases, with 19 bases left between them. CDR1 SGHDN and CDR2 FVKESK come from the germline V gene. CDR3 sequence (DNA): TGTGCCAGCAGGCAGGCAGGGGTAGTGGGGGAGCAGTTCTTC. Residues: CASRQAGVVGEQFF.

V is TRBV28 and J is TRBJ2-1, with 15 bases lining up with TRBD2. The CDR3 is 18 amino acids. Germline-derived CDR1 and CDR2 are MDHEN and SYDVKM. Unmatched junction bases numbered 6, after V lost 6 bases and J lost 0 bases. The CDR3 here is CASSLGLAGGPSYNEQFF. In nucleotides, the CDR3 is TGTGCCAGCAGCCTCGGACTAGCGGGAGGGCCCTCCTACAATGAGCAGTTCTTC.

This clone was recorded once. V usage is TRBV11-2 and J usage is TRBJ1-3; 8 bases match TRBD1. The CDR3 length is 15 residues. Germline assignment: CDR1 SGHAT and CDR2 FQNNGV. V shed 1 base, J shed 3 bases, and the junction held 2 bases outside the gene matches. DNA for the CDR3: TGTGCCAGCAGCTTAGCAGGGGGCTTTGGAAACACCATATATTTT. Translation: CASSLAGGFGNTIYF.

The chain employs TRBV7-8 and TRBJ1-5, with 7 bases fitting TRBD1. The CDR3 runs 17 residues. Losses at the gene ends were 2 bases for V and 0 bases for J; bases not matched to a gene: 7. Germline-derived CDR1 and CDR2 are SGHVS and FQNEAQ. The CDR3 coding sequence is TGTGCCAGCAGCTTATTCGGGACAGCTTTTAGCAATCAGCCCCAGCATTTT. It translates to CASSLFGTAFSNQPQHF.

The CDR3 protein is CASGTRGGAGRGVTGELFF. In DNA form, the CDR3 reads TGTGCCAGCGGGACTCGAGGGGGCGCGGGGCGGGGAGTGACCGGGGAGCTGTTTTTT. This chain connects TRBV27 to TRBJ2-2; a weak D match, TRBD1 (7 bases). V dropped 8 bases and J dropped 5 bases, with 30 bases sitting between them. This CDR3 spans 19 amino acids. The V gene's germline CDR1 is MNHEY and CDR2 SMNVEV (reference sequence).

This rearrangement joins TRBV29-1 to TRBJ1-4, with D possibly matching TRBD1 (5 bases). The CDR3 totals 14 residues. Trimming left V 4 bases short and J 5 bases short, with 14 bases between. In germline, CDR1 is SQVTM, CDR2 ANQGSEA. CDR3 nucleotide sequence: TGCAGCGTTGGCTTCAGGGAACGAAATGAAAAACTGTTTTTT. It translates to CSVGFRERNEKLFF. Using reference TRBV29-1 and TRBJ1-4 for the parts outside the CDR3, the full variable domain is SAVISQKPSRDICQRGTSLTIQCQVDSQVTMMFWYRQQPGQSLTLIATANQGSEATYESGFVIDKFPISRPNLTFSTLTVSNMSPEDSSIYLCSVGFRERNEKLFFGSGTQLSVL.

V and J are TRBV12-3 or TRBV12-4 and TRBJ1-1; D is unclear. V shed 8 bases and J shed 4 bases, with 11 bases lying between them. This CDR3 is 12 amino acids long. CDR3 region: CASSREGTEAFF. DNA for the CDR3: TGTGCCAGCTCTAGGGAGGGCACTGAAGCTTTCTTT.

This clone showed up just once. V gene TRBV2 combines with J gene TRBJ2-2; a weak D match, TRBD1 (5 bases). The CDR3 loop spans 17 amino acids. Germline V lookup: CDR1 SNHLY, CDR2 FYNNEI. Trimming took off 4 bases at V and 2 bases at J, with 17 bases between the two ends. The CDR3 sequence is CASSVGSAGKNTGELFF. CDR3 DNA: TGTGCCAGCAGTGTGGGCTCCGCAGGGAAAAACACCGGGGAGCTGTTTTTT. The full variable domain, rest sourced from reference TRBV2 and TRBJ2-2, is EPEVTQTPSHQVTQMGQEVILRCVPISNHLYFYWYRQILGQKVEFLVSFYNNEISEKSEIFDDQFSVERPDGSNFTLKIRSTKLEDSAMYFCASSVGSAGKNTGELFFGEGSRLTVL.